The 6 T cell receptor beta chains below were found in one sample sequenced in a study of blood T cell repertoires in COVID-19. Method: immunoSEQ multiplex PCR; TCRdb's copy keeps in-frame clones and lacks some. The sample has under 200,000 clones, roughly 86% seen once. The sample consisted of peripheral blood. The receptors originated from a man between 65 and 85 years old with acute or convalescent COVID-19.

The chain combines TRBV6-1 with TRBJ1-3; TRBD1 might be the D (5 bases). Germline CDR1 is MNHNS and CDR2 is SASEGT. The length of the CDR3 is 16 residues. The ends were cut back, 2 bases at V and 3 bases at J, with 14 bases in the middle. CDR3 sequence (DNA): TGTGCCAGCAGTGAAAAGTCGCCAGGGAATGGAAACACCATATATTTT. The encoded protein is CASSEKSPGNGNTIYF.

The chain combines TRBV5-8 with TRBJ2-7; 9 positions match TRBD1. J gave up 2 bases and V 4 bases, and 4 bases lay outside the gene matches. CDR1 and CDR2 from the germline V gene are SGHTS and YDEGEE. The CDR3 has 14 amino acids. CDR3 amino acids: CASSGRQGAYEQYF. In DNA, the CDR3 is TGTGCCAGCAGCGGTAGACAGGGGGCCTACGAGCAGTACTTC.

This chain joins TRBV7-9 and TRBJ2-1; TRBD1 matches at 8 bases. This CDR3 is built from 15 residues. After removal of 2 bases from V and 3 bases from J, the junction contained 3 bases not matched to a gene. The germline V gene encodes CDR1 SEHNR and CDR2 FQNEAQ (reference sequence). CDR3 coding DNA: TGTGCCAGCAGCTTACGACAGGGGTTCTACAATGAGCAGTTCTTC. Amino acid sequence: CASSLRQGFYNEQFF.

This clone was observed a few times. The V and J genes are TRBV5-4 and TRBJ1-1; 9 positions agree with TRBD1. V was clipped by 0 bases and J by 1 base; unmatched bases: 4. Per the germline V gene, CDR1 is SGHNT and CDR2 is YYREEE (reference sequence). CDR3 size: 16 residues. The CDR3 coding sequence is TGTGCCAGCAGCTTGGCGGGACAGGGTACGAACACTGAAGCTTTCTTT. Translated: CASSLAGQGTNTEAFF.

This sequence joins TRBV27 and TRBJ2-4, with TRBD1 identical over 7 bases. Germline V gene sequence: CDR1 MNHEY, CDR2 SMNVEV (reference sequence). CDR3 length equals 14 residues. The V and J ends lost 6 bases and 2 bases, in that order; junction bases with no gene match: 4. The CDR3 DNA follows: TGTGCCAGCAGACCGACAGGGACCAAAAACATTCAGTACTTC. Amino acid sequence: CASRPTGTKNIQYF.

V is TRBV11-2 and J is TRBJ1-6; maybe TRBD1 (5 bases). CDR1 is SGHAT and CDR2 is FQNNGV in the germline V gene. V shed 5 bases and J shed 8 bases, with 19 bases lying between them. This CDR3 has 16 residues. CDR3 amino acids: CASSAVAGGAHSPLHF. CDR3 nucleotides: TGTGCCAGCAGCGCTGTAGCCGGAGGGGCACATTCACCCCTCCACTTT.